The clone carrying this T cell receptor (beta chain) was detected ten times or more. This sample is part of a study of blood T cell repertoires in COVID-19. Background on the study: Nucleic acid was either cDNA or gDNA, and it came from T cells, B-cell-depleted T cells, or PBMCs.

Assay used: immunoSEQ multiplex PCR; TCRdb lists only in-frame clones, some missing. The profile shows about 240,000 clones, 82% of them singletons. The trim removed 3 bases at V and 0 bases at J, leaving 4 bases unmatched. This CDR3 is built from 15 residues. Germline CDR1 SGHAT, CDR2 FQDESV (reference sequence). The source of this sequence is a woman in her sixties or seventies with active or convalescent COVID-19. The chain combines TRBV11-1 with TRBJ1-1; 7 bases align to TRBD1. Sample: peripheral blood. Here the CDR3 DNA reads TGTGCCAGCAGCTTTCTGACAGGGTTGAACACTGAAGCTTTCTTT. Translating gives CASSFLTGLNTEAFF.